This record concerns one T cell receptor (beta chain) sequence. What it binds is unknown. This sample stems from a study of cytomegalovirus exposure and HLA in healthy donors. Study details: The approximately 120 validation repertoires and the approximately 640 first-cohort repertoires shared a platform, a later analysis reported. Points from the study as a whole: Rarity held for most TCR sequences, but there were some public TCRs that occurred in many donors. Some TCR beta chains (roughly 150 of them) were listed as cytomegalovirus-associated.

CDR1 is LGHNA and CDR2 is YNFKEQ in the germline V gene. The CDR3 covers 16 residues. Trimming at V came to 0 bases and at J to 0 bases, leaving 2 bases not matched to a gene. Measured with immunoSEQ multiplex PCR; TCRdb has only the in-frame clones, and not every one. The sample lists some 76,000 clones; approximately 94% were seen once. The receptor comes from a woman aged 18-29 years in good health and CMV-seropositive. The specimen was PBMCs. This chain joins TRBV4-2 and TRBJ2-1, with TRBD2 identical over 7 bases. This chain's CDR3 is CASSQESGGSYNEQFF. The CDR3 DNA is TGTGCCAGCAGCCAAGAATCGGGGGGCTCCTACAATGAGCAGTTCTTC.